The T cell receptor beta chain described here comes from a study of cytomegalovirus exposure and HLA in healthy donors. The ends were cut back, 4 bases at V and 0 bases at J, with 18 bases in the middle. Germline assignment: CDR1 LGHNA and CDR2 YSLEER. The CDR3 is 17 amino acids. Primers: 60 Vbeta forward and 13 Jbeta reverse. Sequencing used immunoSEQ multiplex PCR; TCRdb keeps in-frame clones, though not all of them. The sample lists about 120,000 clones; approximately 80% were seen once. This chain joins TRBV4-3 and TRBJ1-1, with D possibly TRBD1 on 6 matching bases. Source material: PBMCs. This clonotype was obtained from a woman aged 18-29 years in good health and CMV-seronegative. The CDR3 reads CASSPDRGVFLNTEAFF. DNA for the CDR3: TGCGCCAGCAGCCCGGACAGAGGCGTTTTTCTGAACACTGAAGCTTTCTTT.